This section outlines one T cell receptor beta chain sequence together with its context. Its antigen remains unidentified. A second PCR of about 6 to 11 cycles used a sample-barcoded 5' primer and a J-beta primer mix. TCRdb reanalysed the 5' RACE reads using MiXCR and keeps one entry per CDR3 protein. The repertoire holds about 1.5 million distinct CDR3 sequences, with less than 45% as singletons. Donors were healthy Caucasian individuals from Russia aged about 6 to 100. This record belongs to a study of blood T cells in healthy people across ages. The V gene's germline CDR1 is MNHNY and CDR2 SVGAGI (reference sequence). V was pared by 0 bases and J by 4 bases, with 15 bases between. This CDR3 comprises 16 residues. Study-level findings and limits: Bulk PBMC profiling left naive and antigen-experienced comparisons inconclusive. Age showed a roughly linear inverse relationship with TCR beta diversity per million T cells. In these data, TCR beta diversity tracked strongly with naive T cell percentage.

The J gene is TRBJ1-1, the V gene TRBV6-6; the D gene is possibly TRBD1 (6 bases). This clonotype was obtained from a woman under 30 in good health. Sequenced input: blood. The CDR3 loop is CASSYSWRGATTEAFF. The CDR3 DNA reads as TGTGCCAGCAGTTACTCTTGGCGGGGGGCGACCACTGAAGCTTTCTTT.